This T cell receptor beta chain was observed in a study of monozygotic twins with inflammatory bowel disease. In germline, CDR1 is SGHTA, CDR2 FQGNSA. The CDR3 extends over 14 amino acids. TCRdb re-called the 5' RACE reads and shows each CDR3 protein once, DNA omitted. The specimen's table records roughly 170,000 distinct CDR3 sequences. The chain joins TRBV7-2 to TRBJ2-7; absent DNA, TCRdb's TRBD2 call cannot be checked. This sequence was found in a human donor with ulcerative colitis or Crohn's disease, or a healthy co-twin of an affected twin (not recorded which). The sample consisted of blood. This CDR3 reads CASSLATGEVGQYF.